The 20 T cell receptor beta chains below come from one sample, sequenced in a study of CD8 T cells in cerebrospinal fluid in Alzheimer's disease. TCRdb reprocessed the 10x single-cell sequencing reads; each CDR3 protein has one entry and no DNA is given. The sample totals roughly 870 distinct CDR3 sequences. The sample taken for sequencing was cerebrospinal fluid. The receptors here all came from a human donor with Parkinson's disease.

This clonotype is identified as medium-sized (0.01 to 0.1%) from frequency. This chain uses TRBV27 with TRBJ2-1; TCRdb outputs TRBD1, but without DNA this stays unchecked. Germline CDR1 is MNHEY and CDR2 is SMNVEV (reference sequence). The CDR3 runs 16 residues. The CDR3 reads CASSLSGLQVRRGTFF.

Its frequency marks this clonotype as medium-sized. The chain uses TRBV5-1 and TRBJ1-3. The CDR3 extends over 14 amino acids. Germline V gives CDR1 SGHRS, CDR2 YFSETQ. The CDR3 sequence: CASSLSLSGNTIYF. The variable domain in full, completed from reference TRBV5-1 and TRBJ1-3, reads KAGVTQTPRYLIKTRGQQVTLSCSPISGHRSVSWYQQTPGQGLQFLFEYFSETQRNKGNFPGRFSGRQFSNSRSEMNVSTLELGDSALYLCASSLSLSGNTIYFGEGSWLTVV.

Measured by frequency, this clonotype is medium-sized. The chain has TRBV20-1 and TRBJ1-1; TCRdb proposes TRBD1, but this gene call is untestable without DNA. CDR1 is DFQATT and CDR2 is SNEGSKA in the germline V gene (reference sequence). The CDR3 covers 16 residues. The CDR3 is CSARDMRQLMNTEAFF.

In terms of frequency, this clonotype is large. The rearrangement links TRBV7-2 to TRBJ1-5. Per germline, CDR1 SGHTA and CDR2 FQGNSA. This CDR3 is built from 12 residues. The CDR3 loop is CASSHITKPQHF.

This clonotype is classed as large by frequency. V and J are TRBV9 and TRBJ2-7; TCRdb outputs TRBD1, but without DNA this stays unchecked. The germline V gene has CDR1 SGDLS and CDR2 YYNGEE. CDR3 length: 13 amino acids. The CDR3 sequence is CASSARLGGEQYF.

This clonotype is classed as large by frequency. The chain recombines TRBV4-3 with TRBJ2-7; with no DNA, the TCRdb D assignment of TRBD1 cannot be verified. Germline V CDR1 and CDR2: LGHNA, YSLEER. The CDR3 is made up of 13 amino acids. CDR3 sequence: CASSPDRGFEQYF.

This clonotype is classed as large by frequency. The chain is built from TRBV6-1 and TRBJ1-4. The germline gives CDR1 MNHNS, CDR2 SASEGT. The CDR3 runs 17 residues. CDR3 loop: CASSEAPVVVANEKLFF.

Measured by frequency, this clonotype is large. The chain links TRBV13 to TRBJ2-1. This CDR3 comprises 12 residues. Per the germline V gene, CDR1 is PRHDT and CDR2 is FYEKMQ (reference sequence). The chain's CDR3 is CASSLAYNEQFF.

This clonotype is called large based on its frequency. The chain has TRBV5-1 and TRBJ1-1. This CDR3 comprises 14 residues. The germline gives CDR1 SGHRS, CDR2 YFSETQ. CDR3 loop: CASSLGLMNTEAFF. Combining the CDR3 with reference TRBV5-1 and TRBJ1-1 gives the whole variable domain KAGVTQTPRYLIKTRGQQVTLSCSPISGHRSVSWYQQTPGQGLQFLFEYFSETQRNKGNFPGRFSGRQFSNSRSEMNVSTLELGDSALYLCASSLGLMNTEAFFGQGTRLTVV.

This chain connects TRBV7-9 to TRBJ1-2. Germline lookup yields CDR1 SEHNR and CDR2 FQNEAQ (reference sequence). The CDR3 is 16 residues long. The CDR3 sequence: CASSLGGLGDSYGYTF. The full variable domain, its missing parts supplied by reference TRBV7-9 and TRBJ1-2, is DTGVSQNPRHKITKRGQNVTFRCDPISEHNRLYWYRQTLGQGPEFLTYFQNEAQLEKSRLLSDRFSAERPKGSFSTLEIQRTEQGDSAMYLCASSLGGLGDSYGYTFGSGTRLTVV.

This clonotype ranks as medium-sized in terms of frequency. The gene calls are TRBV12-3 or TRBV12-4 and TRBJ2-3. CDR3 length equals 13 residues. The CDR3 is CASSLVSRDTQYF.

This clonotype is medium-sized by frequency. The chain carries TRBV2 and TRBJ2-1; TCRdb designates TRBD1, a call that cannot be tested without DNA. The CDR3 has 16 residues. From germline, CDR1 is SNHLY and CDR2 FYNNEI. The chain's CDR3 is CASSEWMRLEGNEQFF. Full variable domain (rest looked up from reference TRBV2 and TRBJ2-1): EPEVTQTPSHQVTQMGQEVILRCVPISNHLYFYWYRQILGQKVEFLVSFYNNEISEKSEIFDDQFSVERPDGSNFTLKIRSTKLEDSAMYFCASSEWMRLEGNEQFFGPGTRLTVL.

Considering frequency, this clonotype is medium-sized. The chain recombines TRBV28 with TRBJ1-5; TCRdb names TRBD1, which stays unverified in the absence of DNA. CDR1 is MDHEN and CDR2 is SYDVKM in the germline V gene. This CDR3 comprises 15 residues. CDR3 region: CASSFLDRGWQPQHF.

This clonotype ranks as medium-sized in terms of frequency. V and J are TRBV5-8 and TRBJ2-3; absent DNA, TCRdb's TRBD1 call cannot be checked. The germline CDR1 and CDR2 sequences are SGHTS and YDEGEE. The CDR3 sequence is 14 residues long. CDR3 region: CASSLGTGTDTQYF.

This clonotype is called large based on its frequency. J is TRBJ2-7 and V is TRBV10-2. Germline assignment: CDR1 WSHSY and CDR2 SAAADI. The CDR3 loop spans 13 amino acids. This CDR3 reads CASSESGYYEQYF.

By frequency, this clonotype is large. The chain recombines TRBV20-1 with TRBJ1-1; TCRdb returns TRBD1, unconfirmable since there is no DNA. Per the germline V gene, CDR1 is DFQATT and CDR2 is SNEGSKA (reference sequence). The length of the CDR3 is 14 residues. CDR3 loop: CSARPGQAGVGAFF.

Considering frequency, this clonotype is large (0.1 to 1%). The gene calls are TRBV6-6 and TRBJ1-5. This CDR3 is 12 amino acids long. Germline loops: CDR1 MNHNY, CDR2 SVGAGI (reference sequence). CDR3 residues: CASSYSVQPQHF.

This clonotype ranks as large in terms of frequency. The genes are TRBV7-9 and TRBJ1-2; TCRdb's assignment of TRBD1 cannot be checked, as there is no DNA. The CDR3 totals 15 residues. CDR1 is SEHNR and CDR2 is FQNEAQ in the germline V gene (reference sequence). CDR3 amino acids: CASSLADTGRNGYTF. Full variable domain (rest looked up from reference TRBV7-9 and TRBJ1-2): DTGVSQNPRHKITKRGQNVTFRCDPISEHNRLYWYRQTLGQGPEFLTYFQNEAQLEKSRLLSDRFSAERPKGSFSTLEIQRTEQGDSAMYLCASSLADTGRNGYTFGSGTRLTVV.

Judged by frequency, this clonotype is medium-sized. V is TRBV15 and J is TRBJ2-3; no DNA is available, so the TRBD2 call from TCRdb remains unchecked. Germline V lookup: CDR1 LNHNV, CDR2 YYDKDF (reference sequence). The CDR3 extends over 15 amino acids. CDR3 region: CATSSRAGNTDTQYF.

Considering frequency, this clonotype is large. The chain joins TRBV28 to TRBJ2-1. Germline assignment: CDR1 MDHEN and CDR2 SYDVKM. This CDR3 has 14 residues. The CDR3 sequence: CASKKSDSYNEQFF.